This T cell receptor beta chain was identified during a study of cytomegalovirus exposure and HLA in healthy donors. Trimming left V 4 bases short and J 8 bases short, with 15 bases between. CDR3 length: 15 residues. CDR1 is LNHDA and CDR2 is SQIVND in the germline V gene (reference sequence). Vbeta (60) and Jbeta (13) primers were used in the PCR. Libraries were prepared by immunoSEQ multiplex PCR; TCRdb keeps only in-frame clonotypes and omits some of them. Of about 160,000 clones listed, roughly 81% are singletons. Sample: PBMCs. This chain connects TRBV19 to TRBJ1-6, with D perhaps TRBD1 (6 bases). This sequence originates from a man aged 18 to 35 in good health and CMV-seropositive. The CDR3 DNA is TGTGCCAGTAGTAGCTCAGGGGCGGTGGATTCACCCCTCCACTTT. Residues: CASSSSGAVDSPLHF.